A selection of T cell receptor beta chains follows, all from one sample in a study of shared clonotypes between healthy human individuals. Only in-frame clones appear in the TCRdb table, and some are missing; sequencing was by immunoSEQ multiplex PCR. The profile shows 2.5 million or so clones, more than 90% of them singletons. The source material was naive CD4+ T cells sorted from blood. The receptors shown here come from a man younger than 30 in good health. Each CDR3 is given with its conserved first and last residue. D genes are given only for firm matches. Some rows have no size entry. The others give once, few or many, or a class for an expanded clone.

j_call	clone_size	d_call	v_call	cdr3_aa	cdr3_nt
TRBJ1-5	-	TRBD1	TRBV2	CASSDRGSQPQHF	TGTGCCAGCAGCGACAGGGGGTCTCAGCCCCAGCATTTT
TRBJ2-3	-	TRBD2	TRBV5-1	CASSPTAGGLSTDTQYF	TGCGCCAGCAGCCCGACGGCGGGAGGGCTGAGCACAGATACGCAGTATTTT
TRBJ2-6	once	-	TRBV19	CASSINGQGSGANVLTF	TGTGCCAGTAGTATAAATGGGCAGGGCTCTGGGGCCAACGTCCTGACTTTC
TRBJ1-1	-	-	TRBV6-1	CASSPHGPASTEAFF	TGTGCCAGCAGTCCCCACGGGCCGGCTTCCACTGAAGCTTTCTTT
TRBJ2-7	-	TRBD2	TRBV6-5	CASSSTRLAGDSEQYF	TGTGCCAGCAGTTCCACCAGACTAGCGGGAGATTCCGAGCAGTACTTC
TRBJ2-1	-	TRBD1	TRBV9	CASSATGVGEQFF	TGTGCCAGCAGCGCAACAGGGGTAGGAGAGCAGTTCTTC
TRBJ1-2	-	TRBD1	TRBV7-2	CASSYRGQAGGYTF	TGTGCCAGCAGCTACAGGGGGCAGGCGGGTGGCTACACCTTC
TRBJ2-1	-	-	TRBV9	CASSVDLSGYNEQFF	TGTGCCAGCAGCGTAGACCTATCCGGATACAATGAGCAGTTCTTC
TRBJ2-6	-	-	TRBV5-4	CASSLEEGDSGANVLTF	TGTGCCAGCAGCTTGGAGGAAGGAGACTCTGGGGCCAACGTCCTGACTTTC
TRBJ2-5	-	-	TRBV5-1	CASSFGWVQETQYF	TGCGCCAGCAGCTTCGGTTGGGTCCAAGAGACCCAGTACTTC
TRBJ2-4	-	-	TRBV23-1	CASSQCPIQWAKNIQYF	TGCGCCAGCAGTCAATGCCCTATCCAGTGGGCCAAAAACATTCAGTACTTC
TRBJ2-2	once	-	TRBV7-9	CASSPRDILNTGELFF	TGTGCCAGCAGCCCCCGGGACATCCTGAACACCGGGGAGCTGTTTTTT
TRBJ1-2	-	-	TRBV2	CASSEALRAVYGYTF	TGTGCCAGCAGTGAAGCGCTTCGGGCAGTCTATGGCTACACCTTC
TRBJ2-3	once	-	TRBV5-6	CASSLYRRTDTQYF	TGTGCCAGCAGCTTGTACAGACGCACAGATACGCAGTATTTT
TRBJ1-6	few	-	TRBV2	CASSEEAGRNNSPLHF	TGTGCCAGCAGTGAAGAGGCCGGGCGGAATAATTCACCCCTCCACTTT
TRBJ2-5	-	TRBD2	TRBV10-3	CAISGTSVETQYF	TGTGCCATCAGCGGGACTAGCGTAGAGACCCAGTACTTC
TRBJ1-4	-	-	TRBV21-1	CASSKVKRSVNNEKLFF	TGTGCCAGCAGCAAAGTCAAGCGCAGCGTTAATAATGAAAAACTGTTTTTT
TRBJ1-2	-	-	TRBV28	CASSRGDQGYTF	TGTGCCAGCAGCCGCGGGGATCAGGGCTACACCTTC
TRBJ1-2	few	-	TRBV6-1	CASSDWRGGGYTF	TGTGCCAGCAGTGATTGGAGGGGGGGTGGCTACACCTTC
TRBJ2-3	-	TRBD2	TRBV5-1	CASSLPAGGPGDTQYF	TGCGCCAGCAGCTTGCCAGCGGGGGGGCCGGGAGATACGCAGTATTTT
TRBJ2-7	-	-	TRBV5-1	CASSLGLWDPYEQYF	TGCGCCAGCAGCTTGGGTCTATGGGACCCCTACGAGCAGTACTTC
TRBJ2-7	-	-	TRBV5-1	CASRGVTGPSYEQYF	TGCGCCAGCAGGGGGGTTACGGGACCCTCCTACGAGCAGTACTTC
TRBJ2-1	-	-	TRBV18	CASSPRFRTGTYNEQFF	TGTGCCAGCTCACCACGATTCCGGACGGGAACTTACAATGAGCAGTTCTTC
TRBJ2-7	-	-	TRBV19	CASSVRDRPYEQYF	TGTGCCAGTAGTGTCCGGGACCGTCCCTACGAGCAGTACTTC
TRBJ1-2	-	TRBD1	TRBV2	CASTTTGTASYGYTF	TGTGCCAGCACCACAACCGGGACAGCGTCCTATGGCTACACCTTC
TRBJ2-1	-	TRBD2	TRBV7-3	CASSFSGGAGNEQFF	TGTGCCAGCAGCTTTAGCGGGGGGGCCGGGAATGAGCAGTTCTTC
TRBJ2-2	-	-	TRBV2	CASIPTLAGLGTGELFF	TGTGCCAGCATTCCAACACTAGCCGGGTTGGGCACCGGGGAGCTGTTTTTT
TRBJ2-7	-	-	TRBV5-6	CASSLPGTYEQYF	TGTGCCAGCAGCTTGCCCGGGACCTACGAGCAGTACTTC
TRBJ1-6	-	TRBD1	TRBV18	CASSPQGQANSPLHF	TGTGCCAGCTCACCGCAGGGACAGGCGAATTCACCCCTCCACTTT